Described below is a single T cell receptor beta chain sequence and its context. CDR1 is MNHEY, CDR2 SMNVEV, per germline (reference sequence). Trimming stripped 3 bases from V and 2 bases from J, with 13 bases between. The CDR3 has 15 residues. These data come from a study of T cell changes during pregnancy in multiple sclerosis. Sequenced by immunoSEQ multiplex PCR; TCRdb stores in-frame clones only, minus some. The sample consists of fewer than 70,000 clones, nearly 90% of them appearing once. The V and J genes are TRBV27 and TRBJ1-2; tentative D call: TRBD1 (6 bases). The receptor's source is a female donor with multiple sclerosis, enrolled in a pregnancy study. The source material was peripheral blood, sampled in the first trimester of pregnancy. Here the CDR3 DNA reads TGTGCCAGCAGTTTTGGCGGGGGCGGAAACTATGGCTACACCTTC. Amino acid sequence: CASSFGGGGNYGYTF.